This T cell receptor (beta chain) was identified in a study of blood T cell repertoires in COVID-19. Study-wide background: COVID-19 samples, acute and convalescent, were from the United States, Italy and Spain. Nucleic acid was either cDNA or gDNA, and it came from T cells, B-cell-depleted T cells, or PBMCs.

Study processing details: The authors estimated nucleated cell counts from reference gene primer amplification. Sequencing was performed with immunoSEQ multiplex PCR; in TCRdb, only in-frame clones are kept and a portion is missing. The V and J calls and clone size are taken from that table; D and trimming were inferred from the DNA. The table records 30,000 to 40,000 clones, 80% to 90% of them present only once. Germline CDR1 and CDR2: SNHLY and FYNNEI. The CDR3 totals 14 residues. Trimming removed 5 bases from V and 0 bases from J, with 7 bases in between. The chain is built from TRBV2 and TRBJ1-4, with D possibly TRBD1 on 6 matching bases. Sequencing used peripheral blood. This clonotype was sampled from a human donor in a cohort sampled during active COVID-19. The CDR3, as DNA: TGTGCCAGCAGTCGGACAGCAACTAATGAAAAACTGTTTTTT. This sequence encodes CASSRTATNEKLFF.